This T cell receptor beta chain was observed in a study of vaccination and CD4 T cells after COVID-19. Study summary: There were six male and four female convalescents, and two of them were Hispanic. Stimuli were overlapping spike peptide pools of SARS-CoV-2 and three common cold coronaviruses (HCoV-NL63, HCoV-OC43, HCoV-229E).

With the Oncomine TCR Beta short-read assay, DNA from cultured CD4+ T cells was sequenced. TCRdb independently ran MiXCR on the PCR reads; one entry per CDR3 protein. The sample includes about 24,000 distinct CDR3 sequences, 42% of them seen just once. As for this clonotype: Its antigen remains unknown.

Regarding the study as a whole: Spike mono-reactivity was found in 304 of 307 vaccine-specific clones from convalescent patients.

The time point here: late sampling 161 to 241 days after vaccination in a few convalescent patients. Treatment indicated: roughly nine-day PBMC culture with coronavirus spike peptide pools or control peptides (ViraFEST assay). This specimen consisted of CD4+ T cells from blood, cultured in vitro, obtained about 7 months after SARS-CoV-2 vaccination. This receptor was identified in a human donor who had recovered from COVID-19.

CDR3 DNA: TGTGCCAGCAGCAGCTCGGGGAGAGAAGAGACCCAGTACTTC. Its protein product is CASSSSGREETQYF. This chain connects TRBV5-4 to TRBJ2-5, with D perhaps matching TRBD2 (5 bases). The CDR3 is made up of 14 amino acids. The germline CDR1 and CDR2 sequences are SGHNT and YYREEE (reference sequence). V lost 4 bases and J 3 bases, leaving 13 bases between the germline ends.